This T cell receptor (beta chain) was sequenced during a study of tumor-infiltrating lymphocytes in primary liver carcinoma. Across the study: There were tumors of stage T1-T3 N0M0, each 4.2 to 10 cm across.

Synthesis of TCR beta cDNA was carried out from around 540 ng total RNA with a constant-region primer. It was through three nested multiplex PCR rounds of slightly modified ARM-PCR that TCR beta libraries arose. TRBV1-TRBV30 forward and Cbeta reverse primers drove the first two approximately 10-cycle rounds. Using its own MiXCR run on the multiplex PCR reads, TCRdb lists one record per CDR3 protein. The sample consists of approximately 110,000 distinct CDR3 sequences, 50% to 70% of them appearing once. This clonotype was picked up a small number of times. What it recognizes is unknown. Joint extraction of RNA and DNA used roughly 20-33 mg of bulk tissue that was unsorted. V was shortened by 5 bases and J by 10 bases, with 18 bases between the two germline ends. Per the germline V gene, CDR1 is SEHNR and CDR2 is FQNEAQ (reference sequence). There are 14 residues in the CDR3. Study-wide findings and caveats: Tumor region pairs shared more overlap than did tumor-adjacent and tumor-blood pairs. The 250 largest clones made up significantly more of tumor than blood repertoires (p = 0.039).

This TCR derives from an older woman with primary liver carcinoma and hepatitis B virus infection. Sequencing was carried out using liver tumor tissue from sampling region 1. Subset given: tumor region T1, superior pole. The chain couples TRBV7-9 to TRBJ2-4; weak D call: TRBD2 (5 bases). The CDR3 DNA follows: TGTGCCAGCAGCACCTTAGATGAGGGTCCAATTCAGTACTTC. Amino acid sequence: CASSTLDEGPIQYF.